What follows are 5 T cell receptor beta chains derived from one specimen sequenced in a study of T cells in Graves' hyperthyroidism and ophthalmopathy. Amplification yielded TCR beta CDR3 regions, with RNA transcripts as the source. HTBI primers were the set used in a first-round RT-PCR of the TCR CDR3. From the multiplex PCR reads, TCRdb called clonotypes with MiXCR, one entry per CDR3 protein. The sample includes around 440,000 distinct CDR3 sequences, more than 15% of them seen just once. Sequencing input: blood. These receptors originate from a woman under 30 with Graves' hyperthyroidism.

This clonotype was observed a few times. The chain couples TRBV7-9 to TRBJ2-3, with D perhaps assigned TRBD1 or TRBD2 (6 bases each). With 4 bases removed from V and 1 base from J, the gap between germline ends came to 15 bases. Looked up from germline, CDR1 is SEHNR and CDR2 is FQNEAQ (reference sequence). This CDR3 contains 16 residues. As DNA, the CDR3 is TGTGCCAGCAGCTCGCGGGACAAGGGGCGCACAGATACGCAGTATTTT. Translated, it gives CASSSRDKGRTDTQYF.

About this clonotype: A much larger clonotype is one base distant, so this may be a read error. V is TRBV5-1 and J is TRBJ2-7; no definite D call. The CDR3 is made up of 12 amino acids. V shed 7 bases and J shed 6 bases, with 14 bases lying between them. The V gene's germline CDR1 is SGHRS and CDR2 YFSETQ. This CDR3 is CASGVDLGEQYF. The DNA for the CDR3 is TGCGCCAGCGGCGTGGATCTTGGCGAGCAGTACTTC.

This sequence joins TRBV7-3 and TRBJ1-4; unclear D gene. V was trimmed by 5 bases and J by 8 bases, leaving 12 bases between them. Germline assignment: CDR1 SGHTA and CDR2 FQGTGA. The CDR3 totals 13 residues. CDR3 sequence (DNA): TGTGCCAGCAGCAGGAAAAGTGGCGAAAAACTGTTTTTT. As protein: CASSRKSGEKLFF. The full variable domain, in which reference TRBV7-3 and TRBJ1-4 provide the parts outside the CDR3, is GAGVSQTPSNKVTEKGKYVELRCDPISGHTALYWYRQSLGQGPEFLIYFQGTGAADDSGLPNDRFFAVRPEGSVSTLKIQRTERGDSAVYLCASSRKSGEKLFFGSGTQLSVL.

Worth noting for this clonotype: Possible read error: a much larger clone is one base away. V is TRBV28 and J is TRBJ2-3, with TRBD2 matching 10 bases. This CDR3 is built from 15 residues. Germline CDR1 MDHEN, CDR2 SYDVKM. The CDR3 DNA follows: TGTGCCAGCAGTGAGCGGGGGGGATTCACAGATACGCGGTATTTT. This gives the protein CASSERGGFTDTRYF. Filled out from reference TRBV28 and TRBJ2-3, the complete variable domain reads DVKVTQSSRYLVKRTGEKVFLECVQDMDHENMFWYRQDPGLGLRLIYFSYDVKMKEKGDIPEGYSVSREKKERFSLILESASTNQTSMYLCASSERGGFTDTRYFGPGTRLTVL.

There are a few counts of this clonotype. The chain is built from TRBV27 and TRBJ1-2; no definite D call. Germline V gene sequence: CDR1 MNHEY, CDR2 SMNVEV (reference sequence). V was clipped by 4 bases and J by 8 bases, with 14 bases between them. CDR3 length: 13 amino acids. The chain's CDR3 is CASSSPYRIGYTF. The CDR3 region has the DNA TGTGCCAGCAGTTCACCCTACCGAATCGGCTACACCTTC.